This T cell receptor beta chain was identified during a study of blood T cell repertoires in COVID-19. About the research overall: Specimens from acute and convalescent COVID-19 originated in the United States, Italy and Spain. Sources were T cells, B-cell-depleted T cells, or PBMCs; the material itself was cDNA or gDNA.

Original data processing: The authors estimated nucleated cell counts from reference gene primer amplification. Clones were sequenced by immunoSEQ multiplex PCR, and TCRdb holds only the in-frame ones, with some missing. V and J calls and clone size are copied from that table; D and trimming were computed from the DNA. The sample yields 200,000 to 300,000 clones, around 82% seen once. Germline V gives CDR1 LNHDA, CDR2 SQIVND (reference sequence). V lost 4 bases to trimming and J lost 7 bases, with 10 bases between them. The CDR3 has 12 residues. The TCR was taken from a human donor in a cohort sampled during active COVID-19. Sequenced input: peripheral blood. The rearrangement joins TRBV19 to TRBJ1-2; possible D gene TRBD1, 6 bases. The CDR3 sequence is CASSTWTAGYTF. For the CDR3, the DNA is TGTGCCAGTAGTACTTGGACAGCTGGCTACACCTTC. The whole variable domain, filled in from reference TRBV19 and TRBJ1-2, reads DGGITQSPKYLFRKEGQNVTLSCEQNLNHDAMYWYRQDPGQGLRLIYYSQIVNDFQKGDIAEGYSVSREKKESFPLTVTSAQKNPTAFYLCASSTWTAGYTFGSGTRLTVV.